The clone carrying this T cell receptor beta chain was detected ten times or more. The germline V and J ends were trimmed by 0 bases and 4 bases, with 14 bases remaining between them. This CDR3 spans 16 amino acids. Germline assignment: CDR1 MRHNA and CDR2 SNTAGT. MiXCR was run by TCRdb on the RACE reads, yielding one entry per CDR3 protein. The sample shows approximately 350,000 distinct CDR3 sequences, around 7% of them seen only once. This sample stems from a study of human T cells and chemical hapten exposure. Noted time point: patch test 1, 2 weeks after DPC sensitization. Sample treatment: therapeutic diphenylcyclopropenone sensitization with weekly scalp DPC.

This specimen consisted of whole blood, obtained in connection with sensitization to the hapten diphenylcyclopropenone (DPC). The sequence derives from a woman aged 18-29 years with alopecia areata. Some clones in this sample may be carry-over from other donors' samples. The chain carries TRBV6-4 and TRBJ2-3; D is tentatively TRBD1 or TRBD2 (6 bases each). CDR3 loop: CASSDSVGGRADTQYF. The CDR3 region has the DNA TGTGCCAGCAGTGACTCGGTCGGGGGCAGGGCAGATACGCAGTATTTT.